This entry lists 12 T cell receptor beta chains sequenced from one sample in a study of cytomegalovirus exposure and HLA in healthy donors (dated by TCRdb to the late 2010s). The library came from the immunoSEQ multiplex PCR assay. A mixture of 60 forward primers for TCR Vbeta segments and 13 reverse primers for TCR Jbeta segments was used in the multiplex PCR. Held by TCRdb, this immuneACCESS table contains in-frame sequences only and omits some clones. Under half of the omission traces to an unresolved V gene where checked; the cause of the rest is unknown. The sample table shows about 73,000 clones, and around 75% are seen once. Around 11% of the sample belongs to the ten largest clones. Material for sequencing was PBMCs. Every receptor here comes from a man between 70 and 80 years old in good health and CMV-seronegative.

The chain links TRBV6-4 to TRBJ1-6, with TRBD1 matching over 7 bases. V dropped 4 bases and J dropped 7; count of bases not matched to a gene: 7. The germline V gene has CDR1 MRHNA and CDR2 SNTAGT. This CDR3 region has 15 residues. In DNA, the CDR3 is TGTGCCAGCAGTGCGACCGGGACAGCGAATTCACCCCTCCACTTT. This gives the protein CASSATGTANSPLHF.

The chain recombines TRBV7-2 with TRBJ2-7; the match to TRBD1 covers 12 bases. V gave up 2 bases and J gave up 6 bases; unmatched junction bases: 5. Germline V gene lookup returns CDR1 SGHTA and CDR2 FQGNSA. This CDR3 has 15 amino acids. Here the CDR3 DNA reads TGTGCCAGCAGCTTATCCGGGACAGGGGGCTCCGAGCAGTACTTC. It is translated as CASSLSGTGGSEQYF.

The V call is TRBV11-2, the J call TRBJ1-6, with no clear D. V lost 5 bases and J lost 8, with 7 bases in between. CDR1 is SGHAT, CDR2 FQNNGV, per germline. CDR3 length equals 12 residues. The CDR3 DNA sequence: TGTGCCAGCAGCGCTACTTATTCACCCCTCCACTTT. Residues: CASSATYSPLHF.

The CDR3 region is CASSPTLRAYEQYF. CDR3 in DNA: TGTGCCAGCAGCCCCACCCTGAGAGCCTACGAGCAGTACTTC. This sequence joins TRBV5-5 and TRBJ2-7; D gene ambiguous. CDR1 SGHKS and CDR2 YYEKEE come from the germline V gene (reference sequence). CDR3 length: 14 amino acids. The germline V and J ends were trimmed by 4 bases and 2 bases, with 13 bases remaining between them. The full variable domain, with the rest looked up from reference TRBV5-5 and TRBJ2-7, is DAGVTQSPTHLIKTRGQQVTLRCSPISGHKSVSWYQQVLGQGPQFIFQYYEKEERGRGNFPDRFSARQFPNYSSELNVNALLLGDSALYLCASSPTLRAYEQYFGPGTRLTVT.

This clone was observed a handful of times. The V and J genes are TRBV6-1 and TRBJ1-4; D might be TRBD1 (5 bases). CDR1 is MNHNS and CDR2 is SASEGT in the germline V gene. This CDR3 region has 12 residues. Trimming took 10 bases from V and 7 from J, leaving 13 bases between them. The CDR3 nucleotides read TGTGCCACCAGGCTCGGGGGTGAAAAACTGTTTTTT. This translates into CATRLGGEKLFF.

The chain joins TRBV25-1 to TRBJ2-7, with 7 bases matching TRBD2. Trimming at V came to 5 bases and at J to 1 base, leaving 5 bases not matched to a gene. The CDR3 is made up of 14 amino acids. CDR1 is MGHDK, CDR2 SYGVNS, per germline. CDR3 DNA sequence: TGTGCCAGCAGTTTAGCGGGTTTTTCCTACGAGCAGTACTTC. Amino acid sequence: CASSLAGFSYEQYF.

This clone was seen a single time. This chain uses TRBV18 with TRBJ2-7; D is perhaps TRBD1 (5 bases). Germline lookup yields CDR1 KGHSH and CDR2 LQKENI. CDR3 size: 14 residues. Trimming removed 6 bases at V and 2 bases at J, with 14 bases between. This chain's CDR3 is CASSKTETAYEQYF. As DNA, the CDR3 is TGTGCCAGCTCTAAGACAGAAACCGCCTACGAGCAGTACTTC.

CDR3 in DNA: TGTGCCAGCTCAGTCGGGACAGACATGAACACTGAAGCTTTCTTT. The encoded protein is CASSVGTDMNTEAFF. The genes are TRBV18 and TRBJ1-1; 7 bases match TRBD1. The J segment lost 0 bases and the V segment lost 5 bases, leaving 6 bases of the junction unmatched. CDR3 length equals 15 residues. The V gene's germline CDR1 is KGHSH and CDR2 LQKENI.

The J gene is TRBJ1-5, the V gene TRBV28; D is unresolved. This CDR3 is built from 13 residues. V lost 3 bases to trimming and J lost 1 base, with 4 bases between them. Germline CDR1 MDHEN, CDR2 SYDVKM. CDR3: CASSFISNQPQHF. CDR3 nucleotides: TGTGCCAGCAGTTTTATCAGCAATCAGCCCCAGCATTTT.

The rearrangement uses TRBV6-6 and TRBJ2-7, with D perhaps matching TRBD1 (7 bases). The germline gives CDR1 MNHNY, CDR2 SVGAGI (reference sequence). The V and J ends lost 4 bases and 4 bases respectively, with 14 bases between them. The CDR3 covers 14 residues. The CDR3 region is CASSSRRGEYEQYF. For the CDR3, the DNA is TGTGCCAGCAGTTCTCGCAGGGGGGAGTACGAGCAGTACTTC.

The V and J genes are TRBV6-6 and TRBJ2-7; D might be TRBD2 (5 bases). V lost 5 bases, J lost 2 bases, and 13 bases lay in between. CDR1 MNHNY and CDR2 SVGAGI come from the germline V gene (reference sequence). This CDR3 comprises 14 residues. The CDR3 DNA sequence: TGTGCCAGCAGTCCCTCATCGAGGGCCTACGAGCAGTACTTC. Protein sequence: CASSPSSRAYEQYF.

The chain has TRBV4-1 and TRBJ2-1; 8 bases map to TRBD2. Germline CDR1 is MGHRA and CDR2 is YSYEKL. Trimming took 0 bases from V and 3 from J; bases not matched to a gene: 4. CDR3 size: 16 residues. For the CDR3, the DNA is TGCGCCAGCAGCCAAGAACGACTAGCGCGCTACAATGAGCAGTTCTTC. Protein sequence: CASSQERLARYNEQFF.